This T cell receptor (beta chain) stems from a study of identifying expanded T cells in peripheral blood. The germline CDR1 and CDR2 sequences are MGHRA and YSYEKL. The CDR3 contains 18 residues. The V and J ends lost 0 bases and 2 bases, in that order; junction bases with no gene match: 7. General observations from the study: Variance in clone template counts between approximately 2-week samples significantly increased with total template count across all healthy donors. Roughly 1.2 clones differed between technical replicates, versus approximately 17 and 20 over time.

During the collection period, no donor immune events like infections were recorded. Of note for this clone: No antigen is known for it.

The repertoire was sequenced with immunoSEQ multiplex PCR; TCRdb's copy has only in-frame clones and lacks some. This table holds about 78,000 clones, 84% found once. The sequence came from a person aged 18 to 70 in good health. The rearrangement joins TRBV4-1 to TRBJ1-3, with TRBD1 identical over 10 bases. Sequenced input: blood. The CDR3 nucleotides read TGCGCCAGCAGCCAAGATCCGTCCGGACAGGGGGCTGGAAACACCATATATTTT. It is translated as CASSQDPSGQGAGNTIYF.